The text below deals with one T cell receptor beta chain. It was with 60 Vbeta and 13 Jbeta primers that the PCR ran. Produced via immunoSEQ multiplex PCR; TCRdb's table is partial and in-frame only. The sample holds roughly 140,000 clones, about 64% seen once. This sample is drawn from a study of cytomegalovirus exposure and HLA in healthy donors. All donors participated as healthy donors of bone marrow. The CDR3 has 13 amino acids. Trimming took 4 bases from V and 6 from J; bases not matched to a gene: 8. CDR1 and CDR2 from the germline V gene are GTSNPN and SVGIG (reference sequence). The sequenced sample was PBMCs. The TCR comes from a woman in her 30s in good health and CMV-seropositive. V is TRBV30 and J is TRBJ1-1, with 7 bases identical to TRBD1. The CDR3 nucleotides read TGTGCCTGGATACCAAGGGGGCTCGCTGAAGCTTTCTTT. Translating it yields CAWIPRGLAEAFF.